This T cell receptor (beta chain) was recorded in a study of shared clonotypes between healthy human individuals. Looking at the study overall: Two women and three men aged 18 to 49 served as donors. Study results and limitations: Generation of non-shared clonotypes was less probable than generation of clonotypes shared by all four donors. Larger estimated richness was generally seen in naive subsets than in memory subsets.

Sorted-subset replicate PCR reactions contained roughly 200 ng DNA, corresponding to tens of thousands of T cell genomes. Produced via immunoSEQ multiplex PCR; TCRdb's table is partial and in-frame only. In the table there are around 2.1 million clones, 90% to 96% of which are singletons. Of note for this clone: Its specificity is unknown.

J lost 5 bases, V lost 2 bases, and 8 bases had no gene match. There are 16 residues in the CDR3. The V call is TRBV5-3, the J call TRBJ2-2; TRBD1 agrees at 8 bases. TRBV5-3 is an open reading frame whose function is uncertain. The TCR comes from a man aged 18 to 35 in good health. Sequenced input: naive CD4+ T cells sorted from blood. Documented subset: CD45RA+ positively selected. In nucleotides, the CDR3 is TGTGCCAGAAGCTTTACTGGACAGGGTAAAACCGGGGAGCTGTTTTTT. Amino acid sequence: CARSFTGQGKTGELFF.